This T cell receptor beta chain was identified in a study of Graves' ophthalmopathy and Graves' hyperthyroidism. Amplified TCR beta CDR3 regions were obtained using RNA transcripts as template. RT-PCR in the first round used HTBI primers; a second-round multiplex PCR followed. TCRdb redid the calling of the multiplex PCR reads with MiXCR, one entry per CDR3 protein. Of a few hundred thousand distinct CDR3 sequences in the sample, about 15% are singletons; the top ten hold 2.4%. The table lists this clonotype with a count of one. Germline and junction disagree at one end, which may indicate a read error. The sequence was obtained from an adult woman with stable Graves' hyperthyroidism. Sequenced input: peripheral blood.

CDR3 coding DNA: TGTGCCAGCAGCCTTAGCCGAGGGGTCTTGGACACTGATGCTTTCTTT. Translation gives CASSLSRGVLDTDAFF. The chain links TRBV7-2 to TRBJ1-1, with TRBD1 as a possible D gene (5 bases). CDR1 and CDR2 from the germline V gene are SGHTA and FQGNSA. The CDR3 runs 16 residues.